One and the same sample provided the 6 T cell receptor beta chains below, sequenced in a study of T cell responses to AZD1222 COVID-19 vaccine. Clones were read by immunoSEQ multiplex PCR, and TCRdb kept only the in-frame ones, dropping some. The sample includes about 150,000 clones, 90% of them seen just once. The sample here was peripheral blood, taken on day 0 of AZD1222 vaccination. The receptor set was obtained from an adult in good health.

The gene calls are TRBV4-3 and TRBJ2-3; 13 bases agree with TRBD2. The CDR3 loop spans 19 amino acids. The germline V gene encodes CDR1 LGHNA and CDR2 YSLEER. V lost 0 bases, J lost 0 bases, and 6 bases stayed unmatched. As DNA, the CDR3 is TGCGCCAGCAGCCAAGAGGGGACTAGCGGGACGACTAGCACAGATACGCAGTATTTT. Its protein product is CASSQEGTSGTTSTDTQYF.

This rearrangement joins TRBV19 to TRBJ1-2, with D tentatively TRBD1 (6 bases). The CDR3 sequence is 13 residues long. Germline values: CDR1 LNHDA, CDR2 SQIVND (reference sequence). With 7 bases removed from V and 6 bases from J, the gap between germline ends came to 15 bases. This CDR3 is CASTWGHFDGYTF. For the CDR3, the DNA is TGTGCCAGTACCTGGGGACATTTTGATGGCTACACCTTC.

This sequence joins TRBV18 and TRBJ1-5, with no clear D. Germline CDR1 and CDR2: KGHSH and LQKENI. The CDR3 length is 16 residues. Trimming pared 3 bases from V and 0 bases from J, leaving 12 bases between. The CDR3 DNA follows: TGTGCCAGCTCACCGGACGGAGTTGTTAGCAATCAGCCCCAGCATTTT. The encoded protein is CASSPDGVVSNQPQHF.

The chain joins TRBV28 to TRBJ1-1; D is unresolved. The V end was cut by 5 bases, the J end by 0 bases, with 4 bases between. The CDR3 is 12 residues long. The germline V gene encodes CDR1 MDHEN and CDR2 SYDVKM. CDR3 bases: TGTGCCAGCAGTGACGTGAACACTGAAGCTTTCTTT. This encodes CASSDVNTEAFF.

The chain has TRBV19 and TRBJ2-1; 8 nucleotides match TRBD2. V shed 4 bases and J 3 bases; nucleotides not matched to a gene: 11. The CDR3 is 17 residues long. Germline lookup yields CDR1 LNHDA and CDR2 SQIVND (reference sequence). In DNA form, the CDR3 reads TGTGCCAGTAGTACCTCTGGGACTAGGAGGGGCTACAATGAGCAGTTCTTC. It specifies CASSTSGTRRGYNEQFF.

The chain combines TRBV29-1 with TRBJ2-3; a weak D match, TRBD1 (5 bases). The germline V and J ends were trimmed by 4 bases and 2 bases, with 10 bases remaining between them. CDR3 length equals 13 residues. Germline loops: CDR1 SQVTM, CDR2 ANQGSEA. CDR3 in amino acids: CSVATDTTDTQYF. CDR3 nucleotides: TGCAGCGTTGCGACGGACACCACAGATACGCAGTATTTT.